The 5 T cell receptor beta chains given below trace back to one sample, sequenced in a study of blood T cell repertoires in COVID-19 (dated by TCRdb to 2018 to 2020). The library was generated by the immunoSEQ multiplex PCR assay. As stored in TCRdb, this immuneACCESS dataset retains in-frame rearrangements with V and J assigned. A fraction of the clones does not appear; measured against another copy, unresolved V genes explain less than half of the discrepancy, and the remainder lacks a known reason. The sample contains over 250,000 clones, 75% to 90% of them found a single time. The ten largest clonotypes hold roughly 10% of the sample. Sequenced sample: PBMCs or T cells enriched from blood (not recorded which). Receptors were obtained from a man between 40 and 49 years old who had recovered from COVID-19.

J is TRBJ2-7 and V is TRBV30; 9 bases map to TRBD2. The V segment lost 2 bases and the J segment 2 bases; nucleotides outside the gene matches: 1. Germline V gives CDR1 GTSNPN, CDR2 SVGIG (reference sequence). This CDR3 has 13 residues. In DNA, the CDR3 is TGTGCCTGGAGTCGCGGGGGGGCCTACGAGCAGTACTTC. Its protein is CAWSRGGAYEQYF.

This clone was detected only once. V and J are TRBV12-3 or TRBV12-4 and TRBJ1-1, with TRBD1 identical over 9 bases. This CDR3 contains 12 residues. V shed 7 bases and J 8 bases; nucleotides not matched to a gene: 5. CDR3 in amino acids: CASTVQGAEAFF. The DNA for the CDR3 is TGTGCCAGCACCGTACAGGGGGCCGAAGCTTTCTTT.

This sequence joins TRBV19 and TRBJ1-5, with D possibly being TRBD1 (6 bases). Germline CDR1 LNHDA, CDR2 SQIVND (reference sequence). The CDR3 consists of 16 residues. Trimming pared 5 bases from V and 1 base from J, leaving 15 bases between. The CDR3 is CASSGRGGGSNQPQHF. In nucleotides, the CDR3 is TGTGCCAGTAGTGGCCGGGGGGGCGGGAGCAATCAGCCCCAGCATTTT.

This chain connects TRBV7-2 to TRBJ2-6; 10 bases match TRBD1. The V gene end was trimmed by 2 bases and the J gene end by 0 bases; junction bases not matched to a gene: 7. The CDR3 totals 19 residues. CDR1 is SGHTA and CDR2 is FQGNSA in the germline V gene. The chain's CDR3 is CASSLSLGQGTSGANVLTF. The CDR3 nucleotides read TGTGCCAGCAGCTTATCCCTGGGACAGGGGACCTCTGGGGCCAACGTCCTGACTTTC.

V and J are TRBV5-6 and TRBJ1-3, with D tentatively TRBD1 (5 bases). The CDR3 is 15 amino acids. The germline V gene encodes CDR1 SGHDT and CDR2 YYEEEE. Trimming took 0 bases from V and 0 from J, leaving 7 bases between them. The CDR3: CASSLDRSSGNTIYF. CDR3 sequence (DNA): TGTGCCAGCAGCTTGGACAGGAGCTCTGGAAACACCATATATTTT.